The 27 T cell receptor beta chains reported below all come from one sample, sequenced in a study of cytomegalovirus exposure and HLA in healthy donors. The repertoire was sequenced with immunoSEQ multiplex PCR; TCRdb's copy has only in-frame clones and lacks some. The repertoire consists of 230,000 or so clones, with almost 90% occurring once and the leading ten covering 2.9%. What was sequenced was PBMCs. The receptors stem from a woman aged 18-29 years in good health and CMV-seronegative.

The J gene is TRBJ2-7, the V gene TRBV6-1; D may be TRBD1 (6 bases). Trimming cost V 6 bases and J 1 base, with 7 bases left between them. This CDR3 has 12 amino acids. The germline gives CDR1 MNHNS, CDR2 SASEGT. The CDR3 nucleotides read TGTGCCAGCAGAGACAGGTCCTACGAGCAGTACTTC. It encodes CASRDRSYEQYF.

The V and J genes are TRBV4-3 and TRBJ1-2, with 8 bases matching TRBD1. The germline gives CDR1 LGHNA, CDR2 YSLEER. V lost 1 base and J lost 4; bases outside the gene matches: 5. The CDR3 is 15 residues long. The DNA of the CDR3 is TGCGCCAGCAGCCAAGCAGCAGGGGGCACCTATGGCTACACCTTC. This sequence encodes CASSQAAGGTYGYTF.

The CDR3 region has the DNA TGTGCCAGCAGCCATTCCTCCGGGACACCAAACCGGGCCACTGAAGCTTTCTTT. Translating it yields CASSHSSGTPNRATEAFF. The chain joins TRBV9 to TRBJ1-1; a possible D gene is TRBD1 (6 bases). The CDR3 extends over 18 amino acids. Germline lookup yields CDR1 SGDLS and CDR2 YYNGEE. Between the trimmed V and J ends, which lost 4 bases and 4 bases, there was a span of 26 bases.

The chain links TRBV5-1 to TRBJ2-3; tentatively, D is TRBD1 (5 bases). This CDR3 contains 16 residues. Trimming took off 4 bases at V and 2 bases at J, with 17 bases between the two ends. CDR1 and CDR2 from the germline V gene are SGHRS and YFSETQ. The CDR3 sequence is CASSLVTVLNTDTQYF. The CDR3 DNA reads TGCGCCAGCAGCCTGGTGACAGTCCTCAACACAGATACGCAGTATTTT.

The J gene is TRBJ1-1, the V gene TRBV28; D ambiguous. Per germline, CDR1 MDHEN and CDR2 SYDVKM. The CDR3 spans 12 residues. The V and J ends lost 3 bases and 6 bases respectively, with 8 bases between them. CDR3 loop: CASSLEGAEAFF. CDR3 in DNA: TGTGCCAGCAGTTTGGAGGGCGCTGAAGCTTTCTTT. Combining the CDR3 with reference TRBV28 and TRBJ1-1 gives the whole variable domain DVKVTQSSRYLVKRTGEKVFLECVQDMDHENMFWYRQDPGLGLRLIYFSYDVKMKEKGDIPEGYSVSREKKERFSLILESASTNQTSMYLCASSLEGAEAFFGQGTRLTVV.

This chain links TRBV10-3 with TRBJ2-2; maybe TRBD2 (7 bases). V lost 2 bases to trimming and J lost 2 bases, with 9 bases between them. CDR1 and CDR2 from the germline V gene are ENHRY and SYGVKD. The CDR3 length is 15 residues. CDR3 sequence reads: CAISERGANTGELFF. DNA for the CDR3: TGTGCCATCAGTGAGCGGGGGGCAAACACCGGGGAGCTGTTTTTT.

This clone has only one observation. The V call is TRBV7-9, the J call TRBJ2-7; 14 bases align to TRBD2. V gave up 4 bases and J gave up 4 bases; unmatched junction bases: 9. The germline gives CDR1 SEHNR, CDR2 FQNEAQ (reference sequence). The CDR3 sequence is 17 residues long. The CDR3 region is CASSSPTGTSGSYEQYF. DNA of the CDR3: TGTGCCAGCAGCTCCCCTACCGGGACTAGCGGGAGTTACGAGCAGTACTTC.

This sequence joins TRBV19 and TRBJ2-1; 11 nucleotides agree with TRBD1. CDR3 length: 14 amino acids. Germline V gene sequence: CDR1 LNHDA, CDR2 SQIVND (reference sequence). The V gene end was trimmed by 10 bases and the J gene end by 9 bases; junction bases not matched to a gene: 11. DNA of the CDR3: TGTGCCATCAGATGGGGACAGGGGGGTGGTGAGCAGTTCTTC. Its translation is CAIRWGQGGGEQFF.

The chain links TRBV18 to TRBJ2-7; D is perhaps TRBD1 (6 bases). CDR1 and CDR2 (germline): KGHSH, LQKENI. The length of the CDR3 is 14 residues. Trimming left V 2 bases short and J 7 bases short, with 15 bases between. This CDR3 reads CASSPSAGVSEQYF. For the CDR3, the DNA is TGTGCCAGCTCACCATCGGCAGGGGTCTCGGAGCAGTACTTC.

The gene calls are TRBV7-9 and TRBJ2-1; TRBD2 aligns across 14 bases. Germline V CDR1 and CDR2: SEHNR, FQNEAQ (reference sequence). The J segment lost 7 bases and the V segment lost 6 bases, leaving 11 bases of the junction unmatched. The CDR3 runs to 17 residues. CDR3 sequence: CASSYSFGTSGSNEQFF. CDR3 nucleotides: TGTGCCAGCAGTTATAGCTTCGGGACTAGCGGGAGTAATGAGCAGTTCTTC.

CDR3 residues: CASSLGRGFTEAFF. Here the CDR3 DNA reads TGTGCCAGCAGCTTAGGCCGGGGGTTCACTGAAGCTTTCTTT. The V gene is TRBV11-2, the J gene TRBJ1-1, with a weak D call TRBD1 (5 bases). The CDR3 contains 14 residues. The germline V gene encodes CDR1 SGHAT and CDR2 FQNNGV. Trimming removed 1 base from V and 4 bases from J, with 10 bases in between.

The chain is built from TRBV12-5 and TRBJ1-5; no definite D call. Trimming pared 2 bases from V and 1 base from J, leaving 15 bases between. In germline, CDR1 is LGHNT, CDR2 FRNRAP. This CDR3 has 17 residues. CDR3 residues: CASGLNLGVGSNQPQHF. In DNA, the CDR3 is TGTGCTAGTGGTTTGAATCTGGGAGTGGGAAGCAATCAGCCCCAGCATTTT.

This clone showed up just a few times. The V and J genes are TRBV9 and TRBJ2-3; TRBD2 agrees at 10 bases. The CDR3 is 17 amino acids. V lost 0 bases, J lost 2 bases, and 6 bases stayed unmatched. CDR1 and CDR2 from the germline V gene are SGDLS and YYNGEE. The CDR3 region has the DNA TGTGCCAGCAGCGTAGATCCTAGCGGGAGCCTCACAGATACGCAGTATTTT. Translated, it gives CASSVDPSGSLTDTQYF.

This clone was seen once. The gene calls are TRBV10-3 and TRBJ1-1; D is unclear. Germline-derived CDR1 and CDR2 are ENHRY and SYGVKD. Trimming took off 2 bases at V and 2 bases at J, with 12 bases between the two ends. This CDR3 has 15 residues. The CDR3 DNA follows: TGTGCCATCAGTGAGGGAGCGGACCGTAACACTGAAGCTTTCTTT. Its translation: CAISEGADRNTEAFF.

The genes are TRBV19 and TRBJ2-1; D may be TRBD2 (5 bases). Germline V gene data show CDR1 as LNHDA and CDR2 as SQIVND (reference sequence). Deletions cut 1 base from V and 7 bases from J, with 8 bases between. The CDR3 length is 13 residues. The CDR3 DNA follows: TGTGCCAGTAGTATAGCGTCGGGGAATGAGCAGTTCTTC. Protein sequence: CASSIASGNEQFF.

V usage is TRBV18 and J usage is TRBJ2-5; 9 bases match TRBD1. The length of the CDR3 is 15 residues. The V gene end was trimmed by 5 bases and the J gene end by 5 bases; junction bases not matched to a gene: 9. CDR1 and CDR2 from the germline V gene are KGHSH and LQKENI. The CDR3 DNA sequence: TGTGCCAGCTCAACCGGGACAGGGTTGAAGGAGACCCAGTACTTC. Translated: CASSTGTGLKETQYF.

The chain couples TRBV2 to TRBJ1-1; D is unresolved. The CDR3 extends over 15 amino acids. V gave up 6 bases and J gave up 0 bases, with 14 bases separating them. Germline values: CDR1 SNHLY, CDR2 FYNNEI. CDR3 sequence reads: CASSFGGSVNTEAFF. The CDR3 DNA reads TGTGCCAGCAGCTTCGGCGGGTCTGTGAACACTGAAGCTTTCTTT.

This chain links TRBV4-1 with TRBJ1-1; no firm D call. CDR3 length: 18 amino acids. CDR1 and CDR2 (germline): MGHRA, YSYEKL. Deletions cut 3 bases from V and 1 base from J, with 21 bases between. The CDR3 DNA sequence: TGCGCCAGCAGCCACCGATCTATCCGGTCGACGGGGAACACTGAAGCTTTCTTT. Its translation is CASSHRSIRSTGNTEAFF.

This chain uses TRBV27 with TRBJ2-4; perhaps TRBD1 as D (5 bases). CDR3 length: 16 residues. With 6 bases removed from V and 1 base from J, the gap between germline ends came to 16 bases. Germline CDR1 and CDR2: MNHEY and SMNVEV (reference sequence). As DNA, the CDR3 is TGTGCCAGCAGGCCACAGGCCCTGAGGGCCAAAAACATTCAGTACTTC. The encoded protein is CASRPQALRAKNIQYF.

The rearrangement links TRBV27 to TRBJ2-3, with D unresolved. This CDR3 has 13 residues. Trimming removed 4 bases from V and 0 bases from J, with 5 bases in between. CDR1 is MNHEY and CDR2 is SMNVEV in the germline V gene (reference sequence). The CDR3 coding sequence is TGTGCCAGCAGTTGGCGGAGCACAGATACGCAGTATTTT. Amino acids: CASSWRSTDTQYF.

The rearrangement links TRBV2 to TRBJ2-1; 11 bases line up with TRBD1. The V and J ends lost 8 bases and 8 bases, in that order; junction bases with no gene match: 14. This CDR3 contains 16 residues. Germline-derived CDR1 and CDR2 are SNHLY and FYNNEI. CDR3 nucleotide sequence: TGTGCCAGCCTAAAATTCCGGACAGGGGGCCTCGATGAGCAGTTCTTC. Translation: CASLKFRTGGLDEQFF.

The CDR3 sequence: CSAGVSDTQYF. The CDR3 nucleotides read TGCAGTGCTGGAGTCTCGGATACGCAGTATTTT. This chain uses TRBV20-1 with TRBJ2-3, with D unclear. The CDR3 extends over 11 amino acids. Germline V lookup: CDR1 DFQATT, CDR2 SNEGSKA (reference sequence). Trimming shortened V by 5 bases and J by 6 bases, and 9 bases separated the two germline ends.

The chain employs TRBV9 and TRBJ1-1, with D possibly matching TRBD1 (6 bases). Germline V gives CDR1 SGDLS, CDR2 YYNGEE. Trimming stripped 0 bases from V and 5 bases from J, with 14 bases between. The CDR3 sequence is 15 residues long. CDR3 amino acids: CASSVEAGRGTEAFF. CDR3 DNA sequence: TGTGCCAGCAGCGTAGAGGCAGGGAGGGGGACTGAAGCTTTCTTT.

The J gene is TRBJ2-2, the V gene TRBV7-8; D possibly corresponds to TRBD2 (6 bases). V was trimmed by 5 bases and J by 5 bases, leaving 15 bases between them. Germline V lookup: CDR1 SGHVS, CDR2 FQNEAQ. CDR3 length equals 15 residues. The CDR3 loop is CASSLDRRGTGELFF. Here the CDR3 DNA reads TGTGCCAGCAGCCTAGACAGACGGGGGACCGGGGAGCTGTTTTTT.

V and J are TRBV7-3 and TRBJ2-2; 13 bases agree with TRBD2. The CDR3 runs to 17 residues. Germline-derived CDR1 and CDR2 are SGHTA and FQGTGA. The V gene end was trimmed by 5 bases and the J gene end by 3 bases; junction bases not matched to a gene: 6. The chain's CDR3 is CASSKTSGRADTGELFF. The CDR3 DNA reads as TGTGCCAGCAGCAAAACTAGCGGGAGGGCGGACACCGGGGAGCTGTTTTTT.

The gene calls are TRBV5-4 and TRBJ2-5, with no clear D. V lost 1 base, J lost 2 bases, and 6 bases lay in between. This CDR3 has 13 amino acids. Germline CDR1 SGHNT, CDR2 YYREEE (reference sequence). In DNA form, the CDR3 reads TGTGCCAGCAGCTTGAAGAGGCAAGAGACCCAGTACTTC. It is translated as CASSLKRQETQYF.

The CDR3 DNA sequence: TGTGCCTGGAGTGTTGCAGGGCACTATGGCTACACCTTC. Translating it yields CAWSVAGHYGYTF. J is TRBJ1-2 and V is TRBV30, with D possibly TRBD1 on 5 matching bases. V was cut by 0 bases and J by 3 bases, with 8 bases left in between. CDR1 GTSNPN and CDR2 SVGIG come from the germline V gene (reference sequence). The length of the CDR3 is 13 residues.